The rows below give T cell receptor beta chains drawn from one sample of a study of CD8+ T cells in alopecia areata. Assay used: immunoSEQ multiplex PCR; TCRdb lists only in-frame clones, some missing. The sample has around 99,000 clones, roughly 84% seen once. Sample: CD8+ T cells sorted from blood, taken at week 24, from a patient treated with tofacitinib. These receptors were obtained from a human donor with alopecia areata. Both conserved end residues are part of each CDR3. D genes are given only for firm matches. Size is omitted from some rows. Given values are once, few, many or a class for expanded clones.

length | size | D | J | V | CDR3 | DNA
13 | NA | NA | TRBJ2-1 | TRBV13 | CASSLGTSSEQFF | TGTGCCAGCAGCCTAGGAACTAGCAGTGAGCAGTTCTTC
13 | once | NA | TRBJ2-2 | TRBV21-1 | CASSLRQTGELFF | TGTGCCAGCAGCCTCCGACAGACCGGGGAGCTGTTTTTT
13 | few | NA | TRBJ1-2 | TRBV29-1 | CSVYLGPNYGYTF | TGCAGCGTTTATCTCGGACCAAACTATGGCTACACCTTC
15 | NA | NA | TRBJ2-7 | TRBV5-4 | CASSLHSAATYEQYF | TGTGCCAGCAGCTTGCATTCCGCCGCTACCTACGAGCAGTACTTC
13 | NA | TRBD1 | TRBJ2-7 | TRBV2 | CASGRDSSYEQYF | TGTGCCAGCGGCCGGGACAGCTCCTACGAGCAGTACTTC
14 | NA | TRBD1 | TRBJ1-1 | TRBV7-9 | CASSSLGTGTEAFF | TGTGCCAGCAGCTCGTTGGGGACAGGGACTGAAGCTTTCTTT
13 | NA | NA | TRBJ2-3 | TRBV4-1 | CASRPPVGDTQYF | TGCGCCAGCAGACCCCCTGTGGGAGATACGCAGTATTTT
12 | once | NA | TRBJ2-3 | TRBV7-8 | CASSLNVDTQYF | TGTGCCAGCAGCTTGAATGTAGATACGCAGTATTTT
13 | NA | NA | TRBJ2-7 | TRBV30 | CAWNPDGNYEQYF | TGTGCCTGGAACCCTGACGGCAACTACGAGCAGTACTTC
12 | NA | NA | TRBJ2-7 | TRBV6-6 | CASSSTFYEQYF | TGTGCCAGCAGTTCGACTTTCTACGAGCAGTACTTC
14 | once | TRBD1 | TRBJ2-2 | TRBV7-2 | CASSLGTGAPGLFF | TGTGCCAGCAGCTTGGGAACAGGGGCGCCAGGGCTGTTTTTT
11 | NA | NA | TRBJ2-5 | TRBV7-6 | CASSPPGTQYF | TGTGCCAGCAGCCCCCCAGGGACCCAGTACTTC
15 | NA | TRBD1 | TRBJ2-7 | TRBV4-1 | CASSQGGTGTYEQYF | TGCGCCAGCAGCCAAGGAGGGACAGGGACCTACGAGCAGTACTTC
15 | NA | TRBD1 | TRBJ2-1 | TRBV7-9 | CASNEAGGRHNEQFF | TGTGCCAGCAACGAAGCAGGGGGTCGGCACAATGAGCAGTTCTTC
16 | NA | TRBD1 | TRBJ2-7 | TRBV29-1 | CSVETDREGKTYEQYF | TGCAGCGTTGAGACCGACAGGGAAGGGAAAACCTACGAGCAGTACTTC
11 | NA | TRBD2 | TRBJ2-3 | TRBV10-3 | CAISEAGGQYF | TGTGCCATCAGCGAAGCGGGGGGGCAGTATTTT
14 | NA | NA | TRBJ2-7 | TRBV7-2 | CASSSPGVTYEQYF | TGTGCCAGCAGCTCCCCGGGGGTTACCTACGAGCAGTACTTC
17 | NA | TRBD2 | TRBJ2-3 | TRBV4-1 | CASSQDGLAGSTDTQYF | TGCGCCAGCAGCCAAGACGGACTAGCGGGGAGCACAGATACGCAGTATTTT
14 | NA | NA | TRBJ2-5 | TRBV19 | CATETGLHQETQYF | TGTGCCACCGAGACAGGCCTACACCAAGAGACCCAGTACTTC
15 | NA | TRBD1 | TRBJ2-7 | TRBV19 | CASSPGQGGSYEQYF | TGTGCCAGTAGTCCTGGACAGGGGGGTTCCTACGAGCAGTACTTC
16 | NA | NA | TRBJ2-3 | TRBV7-9 | CASSPGDLTHTDTQYF | TGTGCCAGCAGTCCGGGGGACCTAACTCACACAGATACGCAGTATTTT
14 | NA | NA | TRBJ2-7 | TRBV9 | CASSKDRGSYEQYF | TGTGCCAGCAGTAAAGACCGCGGGTCCTACGAGCAGTACTTC
13 | NA | NA | TRBJ2-5 | TRBV27 | CASSSGKLETQYF | TGTGCCAGCAGCTCTGGGAAGCTAGAGACCCAGTACTTC
14 | NA | TRBD1 | TRBJ1-6 | TRBV30 | CAWSTGGSGSPLHF | TGTGCCTGGAGTACAGGGGGTTCGGGTTCACCCCTCCACTTT
14 | NA | NA | TRBJ1-1 | TRBV19 | CASSMTPGNTEAFF | TGTGCCAGTAGTATGACCCCGGGAAACACTGAAGCTTTCTTT
15 | NA | TRBD1 | TRBJ1-5 | TRBV5-6 | CASSLGTGANQPQHF | TGTGCCAGCAGCTTAGGGACAGGGGCTAATCAGCCCCAGCATTTT
16 | once | TRBD2 | TRBJ2-5 | TRBV7-2 | CASSRGLAGVQETQYF | TGTGCCAGCAGCCGGGGACTAGCGGGGGTCCAAGAGACCCAGTACTTC
16 | NA | NA | TRBJ1-6 | TRBV30 | CASGFGAGVVNSPLHF | TGTGCCTCCGGATTTGGGGCAGGGGTCGTAAATTCACCCCTCCACTTT
13 | NA | NA | TRBJ2-2 | TRBV29-1 | CSVESPNTGELFF | TGCAGCGTTGAGTCGCCAAACACCGGGGAGCTGTTTTTT
15 | NA | NA | TRBJ2-7 | TRBV19 | CASTKGPSVTYEQYF | TGTGCCAGTACCAAAGGCCCATCGGTAACCTACGAGCAGTACTTC
15 | NA | TRBD1 | TRBJ2-1 | TRBV6-5 | CASSYGRGLRNEQFF | TGTGCCAGCAGTTACGGCAGGGGGCTAAGGAATGAGCAGTTCTTC
14 | NA | NA | TRBJ2-5 | TRBV29-1 | CSVEVAAAQETQYF | TGCAGCGTTGAGGTCGCAGCAGCTCAAGAGACCCAGTACTTC
12 | NA | NA | TRBJ2-7 | TRBV30 | CAWSGPLGEQYF | TGTGCCTGGAGTGGCCCCCTAGGCGAGCAGTACTTC
13 | NA | NA | TRBJ2-7 | TRBV14 | CASSHRGHYEQYF | TGTGCCAGCAGCCATAGAGGGCACTACGAGCAGTACTTC